The 18 T cell receptor beta chains listed next were all sequenced from one sample in a study of T cell responses to AZD1222 COVID-19 vaccine. Clones were sequenced by immunoSEQ multiplex PCR, and TCRdb holds only the in-frame ones, with some missing. The table records some 150,000 clones, about 85% of them present only once. The sample in question was peripheral blood, obtained on day 0 of AZD1222 vaccination. These receptors were obtained from an adult in good health.

V usage is TRBV7-9 and J usage is TRBJ1-3; D remains ambiguous. The CDR3 runs to 15 residues. Looked up from germline, CDR1 is SEHNR and CDR2 is FQNEAQ (reference sequence). Trimming left V 1 base short and J 0 bases short, with 7 bases between. The CDR3 DNA reads TGTGCCAGCAGCTTAGATGCGGTCTCTGGAAACACCATATATTTT. Translation: CASSLDAVSGNTIYF.

The chain carries TRBV7-8 and TRBJ1-5, with no clear D. CDR1 and CDR2 (germline): SGHVS, FQNEAQ. This CDR3 has 13 residues. V was trimmed by 3 bases and J by 5 bases, leaving 8 bases between them. The CDR3 coding sequence is TGTGCCAGCAGCTTGAGGGTCTATCAGCCCCAGCATTTT. It is translated as CASSLRVYQPQHF.

This clone was recorded only once. This sequence joins TRBV29-1 and TRBJ1-2, with TRBD1 matching 9 bases. CDR1 and CDR2 from the germline V gene are SQVTM and ANQGSEA. The CDR3 is 11 amino acids. Unmatched junction bases numbered 5, after V lost 7 bases and J lost 8 bases. The CDR3 nucleotides read TGCAGCGGCAGGACAGGGGAGGGCTACACCTTC. Translated: CSGRTGEGYTF.

V gene TRBV7-7 combines with J gene TRBJ2-5; 12 bases match TRBD1. Germline CDR1 reads SSHAT; CDR2 reads FNYEAQ (reference sequence). The ends lost 5 bases at V and 4 bases at J; junction bases unmatched: 8. This CDR3 has 16 amino acids. The chain's CDR3 is CASSPGTGGFLETQYF. CDR3 nucleotides: TGTGCCAGCAGCCCGGGGACAGGGGGCTTTCTAGAGACCCAGTACTTC.

This chain links TRBV7-2 with TRBJ1-1; D is perhaps TRBD1 (5 bases). Trimming removed 2 bases from V and 0 bases from J, with 10 bases in between. The CDR3 loop spans 15 amino acids. Germline V gives CDR1 SGHTA, CDR2 FQGNSA. The CDR3 here is CASSLYHRLNTEAFF. CDR3 bases: TGTGCCAGCAGCTTATATCACAGGTTGAACACTGAAGCTTTCTTT.

The chain couples TRBV9 to TRBJ1-4; 9 bases fit TRBD1. The CDR3 has 15 residues. In germline, CDR1 is SGDLS, CDR2 YYNGEE. V shed 4 bases, J shed 10 bases, and the junction held 11 bases outside the gene matches. The CDR3 DNA reads as TGTGCCAGCAGCCCTGGTGAGGACAGGGGCGGAAAACTGTTTTTT. Protein: CASSPGEDRGGKLFF.

The rearrangement joins TRBV2 to TRBJ2-2; weak D call: TRBD2 (6 bases). This CDR3 is 14 amino acids long. Trimming pared 7 bases from V and 2 bases from J, leaving 11 bases between. Germline loops: CDR1 SNHLY, CDR2 FYNNEI. CDR3: CASKGLTNTGELFF. The DNA of the CDR3 is TGTGCCAGCAAGGGACTGACAAACACCGGGGAGCTGTTTTTT.

This clone appeared once. The chain is built from TRBV7-9 and TRBJ1-4, with D possibly being TRBD1 (5 bases). Germline V gene sequence: CDR1 SEHNR, CDR2 FQNEAQ (reference sequence). The CDR3 consists of 16 residues. Trimming pared 4 bases from V and 7 bases from J, leaving 19 bases between. The CDR3 DNA reads as TGTGCCAGCAGCTCAGAAGTAGGGACCTCAGGTGAAAAACTGTTTTTT. The encoded protein is CASSSEVGTSGEKLFF. Based on the CDR3 plus reference TRBV7-9 and TRBJ1-4, the full variable domain is DTGVSQNPRHKITKRGQNVTFRCDPISEHNRLYWYRQTLGQGPEFLTYFQNEAQLEKSRLLSDRFSAERPKGSFSTLEIQRTEQGDSAMYLCASSSEVGTSGEKLFFGSGTQLSVL.

This rearrangement joins TRBV11-1 to TRBJ2-1; D tentatively fits TRBD1 or TRBD2 (5 bases each). The CDR3 runs to 14 residues. Trimming removed 0 bases at V and 8 bases at J, with 11 bases between. Germline assignment: CDR1 SGHAT and CDR2 FQDESV (reference sequence). CDR3 region: CASSLAPGRDEQFF. DNA for the CDR3: TGTGCCAGCAGCTTAGCCCCAGGGCGGGATGAGCAGTTCTTC.

The chain recombines TRBV18 with TRBJ2-3; D gene uncertain. Looked up from germline, CDR1 is KGHSH and CDR2 is LQKENI. The CDR3 spans 16 residues. The V gene lost 3 bases and the J gene lost 5 bases, with 18 bases spanning the gap. The CDR3 sequence is CASSPQALASIDTQYF. The CDR3 DNA follows: TGTGCCAGCTCACCGCAGGCTTTAGCATCCATAGATACGCAGTATTTT.

The chain combines TRBV5-4 with TRBJ1-6, with 10 bases lining up with TRBD1. The ends lost 6 bases at V and 12 bases at J; junction bases unmatched: 12. Per germline, CDR1 SGHNT and CDR2 YYREEE (reference sequence). CDR3 length equals 15 residues. The CDR3 loop reads CASTTTSGDRGPLHF. As DNA, the CDR3 is TGTGCCAGCACCACAACTTCTGGGGACAGGGGACCCCTCCACTTT.

In its sample, this clone was seen once. The chain links TRBV12-3 or TRBV12-4 to TRBJ1-6; D possibly corresponds to TRBD1 (6 bases). V shed 1 base and J shed 10 bases, with 8 bases lying between them. This CDR3 spans 13 amino acids. The CDR3 reads CASSLGGQSPLHF. The CDR3 nucleotides read TGTGCCAGCAGTTTAGGGGGGCAATCACCCCTCCACTTT.

The V gene is TRBV19, the J gene TRBJ1-2; 7 bases agree with TRBD1. From germline, CDR1 is LNHDA and CDR2 SQIVND (reference sequence). CDR3 length equals 14 residues. J lost 4 bases, V lost 4 bases, and 6 bases had no gene match. In DNA form, the CDR3 reads TGTGCCAGTAGTAGACAGGGAGGACGCTATGGCTACACCTTC. This gives the protein CASSRQGGRYGYTF.

Remarks on this clone: Other DNA sequences of this sample code for an identical CDR3. The rearrangement uses TRBV2 and TRBJ1-1, with 9 positions matching TRBD1. The junction had 0 bases not matched to a gene; V was cut back by 6 bases and J by 1 base. The CDR3 spans 13 residues. Germline V gene sequence: CDR1 SNHLY, CDR2 FYNNEI. The CDR3 DNA reads TGTGCCAGCAGGGGACAGGGGAACACTGAAGCTTTCTTT. Protein sequence: CASRGQGNTEAFF.

The V call is TRBV18, the J call TRBJ1-3; the D is unclear. CDR1 is KGHSH and CDR2 is LQKENI in the germline V gene. The CDR3 is 19 amino acids. Trimming stripped 2 bases from V and 1 base from J, with 21 bases between. DNA for the CDR3: TGTGCCAGCTCACCAAACATTCCGGGCCCCGGGAGTTCTGGAAACACCATATATTTT. It specifies CASSPNIPGPGSSGNTIYF.

The count of this clone is one. The rearrangement uses TRBV18 and TRBJ1-1, with no clear D. This CDR3 is built from 13 residues. Germline values: CDR1 KGHSH, CDR2 LQKENI. V lost 3 bases and J 0 bases, leaving 5 bases between the germline ends. The CDR3: CASSPQVNTEAFF. In DNA form, the CDR3 reads TGTGCCAGCTCACCCCAAGTGAACACTGAAGCTTTCTTT.

The rearrangement links TRBV11-3 to TRBJ2-7; D might be TRBD1 (6 bases). CDR3 size: 16 residues. CDR1 SGHNT and CDR2 YENEEA come from the germline V gene. V was trimmed by 1 base and J by 5 bases, leaving 18 bases between them. The DNA of the CDR3 is TGTGCCAGCAGCTTAGGTGTGACAGGCTTTTCGAACGAGCAGTACTTC. This sequence encodes CASSLGVTGFSNEQYF.

Of note for this clone: This sample also contains other DNA sequences that code for the same CDR3. The gene calls are TRBV6-5 and TRBJ2-7; D is ambiguous. CDR1 and CDR2 (germline): MNHEY, SVGAGI. Trimming left V 6 bases short and J 0 bases short, with 9 bases between. The CDR3 is 13 amino acids. The CDR3 DNA is TGTGCCAGCAGCTACGGTAACTCCTACGAGCAGTACTTC. Protein: CASSYGNSYEQYF.